This TCR beta chain was captured in a study of cytomegalovirus exposure and HLA in healthy donors. Study as a whole: The approximately 110 validation repertoires used a platform that matched the one used for the approximately 610 first-cohort repertoires, as a later analysis reported.

Study findings and constraints: Later, an analysis found that TCR clusters from the first cohort tended to co-occur in the 95 to 150 validation repertoires. The study listed approximately 160 cytomegalovirus-associated TCR beta chains. Usually a TCR sequence was rare, but some public TCRs were found in many donors.

Some clones are missing from TCRdb's copy, which holds only in-frame ones; the method was immunoSEQ multiplex PCR. Of 220,000 or so clones in the sample, about 90% were seen once. The germline V gene encodes CDR1 LGHNA and CDR2 YNFKEQ. V shed 3 bases and J 2 bases; nucleotides not matched to a gene: 2. The CDR3 spans 15 residues. Concerning this clone itself: No antigen is known for it.

The rearrangement links TRBV4-2 to TRBJ2-7; 12 bases fit TRBD2. Specimen: PBMCs. This clonotype was sampled from a woman aged 18 to 35 in good health and CMV-seronegative. The CDR3: CASSHRTSGTYEQYF. The CDR3 bases are TGTGCCAGCAGCCATAGGACTAGCGGGACCTACGAGCAGTACTTC.